This T cell receptor beta chain is drawn from a study of T-cell memory formation after mild COVID-19. This clonotype was observed a few times. Its target is not known. Study-wide findings and caveats: Mainly in CM and EM were contracting CD4+ clones; CD8+ were in EMRA. Day 15 to 85 contracting clones showed balanced CD4/CD8; later expanders leaned CD4+.

The CDR3 has 12 amino acids. In germline, CDR1 is KGHDR, CDR2 SFDVKD. Trimming shortened V by 10 bases and J by 0 bases, and 8 bases separated the two germline ends. Barcoded TCR alpha and TCR beta cDNA libraries with UMIs came from 5'RACE using constant-segment primers. TCRdb called the 5' RACE reads again in MiXCR, with one record for every CDR3 protein. The data hold more than 75,000 distinct CDR3 sequences, with about 15% observed a single time. V and J are TRBV24-1 and TRBJ1-1; D is uncertain. The sample taken for sequencing was PBMCs or a T cell subset sorted from them (not recorded which). This TCR derives from an adult woman who had mild COVID-19 (a few samples of this study predate the infection). Cell type and time point are not known. CDR3 nucleotides: TGTGCCACGGCGGGCTTGAACACTGAAGCTTTCTTT. Protein product: CATAGLNTEAFF.